Each of the 8 T cell receptor beta chains below was sequenced from the same sample in a study of blood T cell repertoires in COVID-19 (dated by TCRdb to the early 2020s). Libraries were constructed by the immunoSEQ multiplex PCR assay. TCRdb carries this immuneACCESS record with in-frame sequences only. Its versions omit some clonotypes, under half of them owing to an unresolved V gene in the studies checked, with the rest unexplained. The sample contains approximately 200,000 clones, around 85% of them found a single time. The ten top clones hold about 19% of the sample. The source material was PBMCs or T cells enriched from blood (not recorded which). Receptors originate from a man aged 40-49 years who had recovered from COVID-19.

The gene calls are TRBV7-2 and TRBJ1-2; D possibly corresponds to TRBD1 (5 bases). V lost 4 bases to trimming and J lost 4 bases, with 16 bases between them. This CDR3 spans 15 amino acids. The germline V gene has CDR1 SGHTA and CDR2 FQGNSA. CDR3 protein: CASSSPRGKFYGYTF. As DNA, the CDR3 is TGTGCCAGCAGCTCACCAAGGGGAAAGTTCTATGGCTACACCTTC.

This sequence joins TRBV2 and TRBJ1-5, with D possibly matching TRBD1 (6 bases). With 1 base removed from V and 6 bases from J, the gap between germline ends came to 13 bases. Per germline, CDR1 SNHLY and CDR2 FYNNEI. The CDR3 is 15 amino acids. The CDR3 protein is CASSEGLGGAQPQHF. For the CDR3, the DNA is TGTGCCAGCAGTGAAGGTTTGGGGGGGGCTCAGCCCCAGCATTTT.

The rearrangement uses TRBV9 and TRBJ2-7, with TRBD2 matching 7 bases. The CDR3 contains 14 residues. Germline lookup yields CDR1 SGDLS and CDR2 YYNGEE. V was pared by 4 bases and J by 2 bases, with 6 bases of the junction left unmatched. The CDR3 sequence is CASSPTSATYEQYF. The CDR3 DNA sequence: TGTGCCAGCAGCCCTACTAGCGCGACCTACGAGCAGTACTTC.

The V and J genes are TRBV11-2 and TRBJ2-1, with D maybe TRBD2 (7 bases). CDR1 is SGHAT and CDR2 is FQNNGV in the germline V gene. This CDR3 region has 16 residues. Trimming took 7 bases from V and 8 from J, leaving 24 bases between them. Here the CDR3 reads CASTPRVGGGLDEQFF. The CDR3 nucleotides are TGTGCCAGCACCCCGCGTGTAGGGGGGGGGTTGGATGAGCAGTTCTTC.

This chain joins TRBV7-2 and TRBJ2-1; a possible D gene is TRBD2 (6 bases). This CDR3 has 14 amino acids. Germline V gene lookup returns CDR1 SGHTA and CDR2 FQGNSA. V lost 6 bases and J lost 7, with 16 bases in between. In nucleotides, the CDR3 is TGTGCCAGCAGGCCGGCTATACGGGGGAATGAGCAGTTCTTC. Translating it yields CASRPAIRGNEQFF.

This clone occurred a few times. The chain combines TRBV10-1 with TRBJ2-7; the D gene is possibly TRBD1 (5 bases). Germline V lookup: CDR1 WNHNN, CDR2 SYGVQD (reference sequence). Trimming took off 8 bases at V and 0 bases at J, with 17 bases between the two ends. This CDR3 region has 15 residues. Here the CDR3 DNA reads TGCGCCAGCGCCTCCCAGGGAATGAGCTCCTACGAGCAGTACTTC. The encoded protein is CASASQGMSSYEQYF.

About this clone itself: Other nucleotide sequences in the sample specify the same CDR3. This chain links TRBV9 with TRBJ2-3; weak D call: TRBD2 (5 bases). Germline V gene lookup returns CDR1 SGDLS and CDR2 YYNGEE. The V gene lost 1 base and the J gene lost 0 bases, with 6 bases spanning the gap. The CDR3 is 14 amino acids. This CDR3 reads CASSVSGSTDTQYF. The CDR3 coding sequence is TGTGCCAGCAGCGTAAGCGGTAGCACAGATACGCAGTATTTT.

This clone was found once. This chain joins TRBV19 and TRBJ1-2; D is unclear. V was pared by 5 bases and J by 8 bases, with 6 bases between. Germline V gives CDR1 LNHDA, CDR2 SQIVND (reference sequence). The CDR3 runs to 10 residues. CDR3 bases: TGTGCCAGTAGTTCGGAGGGCTACACCTTC. Its translation: CASSSEGYTF.